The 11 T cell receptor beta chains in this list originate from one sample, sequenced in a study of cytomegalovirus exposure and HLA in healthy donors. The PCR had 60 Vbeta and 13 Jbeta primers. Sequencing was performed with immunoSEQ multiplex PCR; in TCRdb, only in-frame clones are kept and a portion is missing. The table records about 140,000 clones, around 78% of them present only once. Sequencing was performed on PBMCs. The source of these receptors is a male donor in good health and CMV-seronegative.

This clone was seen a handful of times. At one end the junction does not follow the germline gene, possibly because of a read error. For the CDR3, the DNA is TGTGCTAGCAGCTTGACGACTAGATCGGATGAGCAGTTCTTC. This gives the protein CASSLTTRSDEQFF. The chain couples TRBV7-7 to TRBJ2-1; TRBD2 might be the D (6 bases). CDR3 length equals 14 residues. Germline values: CDR1 SSHAT, CDR2 FNYEAQ (reference sequence). The variable domain in full, with the rest retrieved from reference TRBV7-7 and TRBJ2-1, is GAGVSQSPRYKVTKRGQDVTLRCDPISSHATLYWYQQALGQGPEFLTYFNYEAQPDKSGLPSDRFSAERPEGSISTLTIQRTEQRDSAMYRCASSLTTRSDEQFFGPGTRLTVL.

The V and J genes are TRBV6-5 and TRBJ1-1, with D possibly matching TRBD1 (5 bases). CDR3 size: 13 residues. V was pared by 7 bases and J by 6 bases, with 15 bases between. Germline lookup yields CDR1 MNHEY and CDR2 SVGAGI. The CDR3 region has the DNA TGTGCCAGCACAAAAAGGGGCGGAGCTGAAGCTTTCTTT. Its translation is CASTKRGGAEAFF.

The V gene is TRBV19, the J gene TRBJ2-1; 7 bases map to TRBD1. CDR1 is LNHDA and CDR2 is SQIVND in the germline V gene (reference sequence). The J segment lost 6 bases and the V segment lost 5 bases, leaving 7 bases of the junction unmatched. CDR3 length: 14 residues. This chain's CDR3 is CASSDSSGGNEQFF. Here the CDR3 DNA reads TGTGCCAGTAGTGACTCTTCAGGGGGCAATGAGCAGTTCTTC.

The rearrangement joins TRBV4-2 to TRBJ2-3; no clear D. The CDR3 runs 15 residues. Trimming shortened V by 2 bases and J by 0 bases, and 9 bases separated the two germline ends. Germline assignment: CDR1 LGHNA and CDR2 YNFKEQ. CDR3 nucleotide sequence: TGTGCCAGCAGCCAATATTATCCTAGCACAGATACGCAGTATTTT. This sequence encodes CASSQYYPSTDTQYF.

The CDR3 nucleotides are TGTGCCAGCAGTGAAGTTGGCAGGGGGGCCTATGGCTACACCTTC. Its translation is CASSEVGRGAYGYTF. The rearrangement links TRBV2 to TRBJ1-2; TRBD1 matches 7 bases. The length of the CDR3 is 15 residues. The germline gives CDR1 SNHLY, CDR2 FYNNEI. V lost 1 base, J lost 4 bases, and 6 bases stayed unmatched.

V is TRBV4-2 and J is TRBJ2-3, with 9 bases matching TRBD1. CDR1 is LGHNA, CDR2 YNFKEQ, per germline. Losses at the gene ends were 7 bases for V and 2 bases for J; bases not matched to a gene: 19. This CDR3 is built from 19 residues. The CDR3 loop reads CASTTVPGQGLALTDTQYF. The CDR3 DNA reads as TGTGCCAGCACCACAGTCCCGGGACAGGGTTTGGCCCTCACAGATACGCAGTATTTT.

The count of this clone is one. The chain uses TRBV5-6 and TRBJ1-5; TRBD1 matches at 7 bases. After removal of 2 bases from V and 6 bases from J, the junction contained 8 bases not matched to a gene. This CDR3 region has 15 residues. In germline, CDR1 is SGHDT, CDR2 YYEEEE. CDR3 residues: CASSFKQGHGQPQHF. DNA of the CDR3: TGTGCCAGCAGCTTCAAACAGGGGCACGGTCAGCCCCAGCATTTT.

CDR3: CASSLGDRYQPQHF. The CDR3 nucleotides are TGTGCCAGCAGCTTGGGGGACAGATATCAGCCCCAGCATTTT. The V gene is TRBV7-9, the J gene TRBJ1-5; 7 bases agree with TRBD1. Germline CDR1 reads SEHNR; CDR2 reads FQNEAQ (reference sequence). V dropped 3 bases and J dropped 5; count of bases not matched to a gene: 4. The CDR3 consists of 14 residues.

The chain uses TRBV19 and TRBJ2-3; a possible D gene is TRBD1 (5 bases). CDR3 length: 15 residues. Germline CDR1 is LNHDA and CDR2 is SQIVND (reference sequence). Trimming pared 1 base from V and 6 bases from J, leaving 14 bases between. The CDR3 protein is CASSIVGQGRDTQYF. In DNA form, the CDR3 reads TGTGCCAGTAGTATAGTAGGGCAGGGTAGGGATACGCAGTATTTT.

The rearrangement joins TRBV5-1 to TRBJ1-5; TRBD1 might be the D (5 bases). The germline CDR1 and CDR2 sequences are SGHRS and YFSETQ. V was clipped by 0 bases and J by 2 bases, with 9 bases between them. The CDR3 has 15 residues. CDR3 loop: CASSLEGRGNQPQHF. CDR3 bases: TGCGCCAGCAGCTTGGAGGGGCGAGGCAATCAGCCCCAGCATTTT.

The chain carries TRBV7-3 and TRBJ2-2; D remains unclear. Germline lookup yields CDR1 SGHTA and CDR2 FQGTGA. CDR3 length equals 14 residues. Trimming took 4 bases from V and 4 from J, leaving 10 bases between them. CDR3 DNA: TGTGCCAGCAGCTCTTCTAGGAGCACCGGGGAGCTGTTTTTT. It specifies CASSSSRSTGELFF.